The T cell receptor (beta chain) under discussion was sequenced for a study of blood T cell repertoires in COVID-19 (dated by TCRdb to the early 2020s). Context from the whole study: The collaborator samples originated in the United States, Italy and Spain and spanned the acute and convalescent phases of COVID-19. The material from the prospective study consisted of cDNA or gDNA derived from T cells, B-cell-depleted T cells, or PBMCs. Subjects who had been exposed to COVID-19, were actively infected with it, or had recovered from it provided the deeply sampled blood TCRbeta repertoires that made up the dataset. A freely available public database, intended as a resource for researchers studying the immune response to SARS-CoV-2, is where the repertoires were released. The samples were drawn from two sources: the first 160 participants of the ongoing ImmuneRACE study, and 1,254 subjects contributed by 6 global collaborators. Nearly every sample came with metadata listing a de-identified subject ID, COVID-19 status, age in years and sex. HLA class I and class II types, where available, came from metadata supplied by the sample provider rather than from assay-based typing.

Here is what the overall study found, with its caveats: The quantity of clinical and demographic metadata differed by source and by participant and was supplied without curation.

TCRbeta CDR3 regions were amplified from genomic DNA using the immunoSEQ Assay, a bias-controlled multiplex PCR. The authors' analysis ran thus. The number of nucleated cells in each sample was estimated from the amplification of reference gene primers within the assay. Sequence reads were collapsed and filtered to measure the absolute abundance of every unique TCRbeta CDR3 rearrangement. Productive Simpson clonality was computed per sample as the square root of Simpson's diversity index over productive rearrangements. TCRdb obtained this table from immuneACCESS and retained in-frame rearrangements with V and J assigned. These tables miss some clones; where compared with another copy, unresolved V genes account for less than half of the shortfall, and the remainder is unexplained. That table furnishes V, J and clone size, whereas the DNA furnished D and trimming. This sample comprises 150,000 to 200,000 clones, roughly 88% of them detected only once. The ten largest account for 6.5% to 8.5% of the sample.

Details on this clone: There is no known antigen for this receptor. There are no base qualities to consult, and no much larger clone falls within one base.

In Seattle, one collaborating source enrolled patients while the infection was active and tracked those patients longitudinally over the course of disease. Collaborating institutions collected whole blood in K2EDTA tubes following their own protocols. For TCRbeta analysis, collaborator samples were shipped as frozen whole blood, as isolated PBMCs, or as DNA extracted from either sample type. In the germline V gene (reference sequence), CDR1 corresponds to MNHEY and CDR2 to SMNVEV. The CDR3 numbers 15 residues from cysteine through phenylalanine. The DNA shown is the 45-base CDR3, in frame from base 1. V trim: 3 bases; J trim: 4 bases; unmatched bases: 5.

In this chain, TRBV27 is recombined with TRBJ1-3; 8 bases in between match TRBD1. This TCR was sampled from a middle-aged woman with COVID-19, enrolled during active disease. Specimen: peripheral blood. CDR3 protein: CASSFQGAPGNTIYF. The sequence in DNA is TGTGCCAGCAGTTTTCAGGGGGCGCCCGGAAACACCATATATTTT.